The rows below give T cell receptor beta chains drawn from one sample of a study of PD-1 blockade in classical Hodgkin lymphoma. Only in-frame clones appear in the TCRdb table, and some are missing; sequencing was by immunoSEQ multiplex PCR. The sample contains over 2,500 clones, 81% of which appear only once. The sequenced sample was CD8+ T cells from blood, obtained before the fourth cycle of nivolumab. The receptors were gathered from a human donor with classical Hodgkin lymphoma. Each CDR3 is given with its conserved first and last residue. The D gene is left open where the match is weak. Clone size is not always given. Where it is, it says once, few, many or a class for expanded clones.

length,D,V,J,size,CDR3,DNA
16,TRBD2,TRBV27,TRBJ2-4,large,CASSLGMGGAKNIQYF,TGTGCCAGCAGTTTAGGGATGGGAGGGGCCAAAAACATTCAGTACTTC
16,-,TRBV7-2,TRBJ2-7,-,CASSLAGGLAGYEQYF,TGTGCCAGCAGCTTAGCTGGAGGATTAGCCGGCTACGAGCAGTACTTC
13,-,TRBV25-1,TRBJ1-3,few,CASSEGSGNTIYF,TGTGCCAGCAGTGAAGGGTCTGGAAACACCATATATTTT
13,-,TRBV7-6,TRBJ2-1,-,CASSVDSYNEQFF,TGTGCCAGCAGCGTGGATTCGTACAATGAGCAGTTCTTC
16,-,TRBV4-3,TRBJ1-1,-,CASSPEGWGPRTEAFF,TGCGCCAGCAGCCCTGAGGGGTGGGGCCCGAGGACTGAAGCTTTCTTT
15,TRBD1,TRBV19,TRBJ2-7,few,CASSIQGARNYEQYF,TGTGCCAGTAGTATACAGGGGGCGAGGAATTACGAGCAGTACTTC
14,TRBD2,TRBV5-1,TRBJ2-7,-,CASSPGWGGYEQYF,TGCGCCAGCAGCCCCGGGTGGGGGGGCTACGAGCAGTACTTC
12,-,TRBV5-4,TRBJ2-7,few,CASSSASPEVFF,TGTGCCAGCAGCTCCGCAAGCCCGGAAGTCTTCTTC
15,-,TRBV28,TRBJ2-7,-,CASSSPVGWTYEQYF,TGTGCCAGCAGCTCCCCCGTGGGTTGGACCTACGAGCAGTACTTC
14,TRBD1,TRBV5-1,TRBJ1-2,-,CASSSPGQHYGYTF,TGCGCCAGCAGCTCACCGGGACAGCACTATGGCTACACCTTC
15,-,TRBV5-1,TRBJ1-5,-,CASSPSDGGNQPQHF,TGCGCCAGCAGCCCCAGTGACGGGGGGAATCAGCCCCAGCATTTT
16,-,TRBV25-1,TRBJ2-3,-,CASSELPWEATDTQYF,TGTGCCAGCAGTGAACTTCCATGGGAGGCCACAGATACGCAGTATTTT
19,-,TRBV4-2,TRBJ2-4,-,CASSQDPTVGGPPQNIQYF,TGTGCCAGCAGCCAAGATCCCACTGTTGGGGGGCCCCCCCAAAACATTCAGTACTTC
14,-,TRBV21-1,TRBJ1-2,-,CASSRVTDHYGYTF,TGTGCCAGCAGCCGAGTGACAGATCACTATGGCTACACCTTC
11,-,TRBV4-3,TRBJ2-7,-,CASSYGYEQYF,TGCGCCAGCAGCTACGGCTACGAGCAGTACTTC
15,TRBD1,TRBV19,TRBJ1-4,-,CASSIGQGLKEKLFF,TGTGCCAGTAGTATAGGACAGGGATTGAAGGAAAAACTGTTTTTT
10,-,TRBV29-1,TRBJ2-1,-,CSVEESPQFF,TGCAGCGTTGAAGAATCACCACAGTTCTTC
15,-,TRBV9,TRBJ2-3,-,CASSPRGGARDTQYF,TGTGCCAGCAGCCCACGTGGGGGGGCTAGGGATACGCAGTATTTT
15,TRBD1,TRBV6-5,TRBJ1-5,-,CASSWTGGGNQPQHF,TGTGCCAGCAGTTGGACAGGGGGCGGGAATCAGCCCCAGCATTTT
15,-,TRBV27,TRBJ2-7,-,CASSPLGPSGIEQYF,TGTGCCAGCAGTCCCCTGGGACCTTCCGGGATCGAGCAGTACTTC
16,-,TRBV4-1,TRBJ2-7,-,CASSRYPRGSSYEQYF,TGCGCCAGCAGCCGTTACCCCAGGGGATCCTCCTACGAGCAGTACTTC
13,-,TRBV27,TRBJ2-7,-,CASSFGQTYEQYF,TGTGCCAGCAGTTTCGGGCAAACCTACGAGCAGTACTTC
16,TRBD1,TRBV5-1,TRBJ2-5,-,CASSTPGTGGEETQYF,TGCGCCAGCAGCACCCCCGGGACAGGGGGCGAGGAGACCCAGTACTTC
14,-,TRBV13,TRBJ1-5,-,CASSLGRGNQPQHF,TGTGCCAGCAGCTTAGGTAGGGGAAATCAGCCCCAGCATTTT
15,-,TRBV6-6,TRBJ1-1,-,CASRLTQGLDTEAFF,TGTGCCAGCAGGCTTACACAGGGTCTCGACACTGAAGCTTTCTTT
13,-,TRBV19,TRBJ1-5,-,CASSLNSNQPQHF,TGTGCCAGTAGTTTGAATAGCAATCAGCCCCAGCATTTT
14,-,TRBV7-2,TRBJ2-7,few,CASSAGLGTYEQYF,TGTGCCAGCAGCGCAGGACTCGGAACCTACGAGCAGTACTTC
13,-,TRBV25-1,TRBJ2-5,-,CASSEGKKETQYF,TGTGCCAGCAGTGAGGGCAAAAAAGAGACCCAGTACTTC
13,-,TRBV6-5,TRBJ2-5,-,CASSYGSQETQYF,TGTGCCAGCAGTTATGGCTCCCAAGAGACCCAGTACTTC
18,TRBD1,TRBV28,TRBJ1-6,once,CASTELGVGQGASSPLHF,TGTGCCAGCACCGAGTTGGGTGTCGGACAGGGGGCTTCTTCACCCCTCCACTTT
16,-,TRBV7-6,TRBJ2-5,-,CASSLVTGPYQETQYF,TGTGCCAGCAGCTTAGTAACAGGCCCGTACCAAGAGACCCAGTACTTC
14,-,TRBV9,TRBJ2-7,-,CASSVTGGSYEQYF,TGTGCCAGCAGCGTTACCGGGGGCTCCTACGAGCAGTACTTC
15,TRBD1,TRBV27,TRBJ1-5,-,CASSLTGGTGQPQHF,TGTGCCAGCAGTTTAACAGGGGGCACCGGTCAGCCCCAGCATTTT
12,-,TRBV5-3,TRBJ2-7,-,CASSSASPEVFF,TGTGCCAGCAGCTCCGCAAGCCCGGAAGTCTTCTTC
18,TRBD1,TRBV4-2,TRBJ2-6,-,CASSQDDWTGAGANVLTF,TGTGCCAGCAGCCAAGATGATTGGACAGGGGCCGGGGCCAACGTCCTGACTTTC
14,-,TRBV4-2,TRBJ2-5,-,CASSQDLGSETQYF,TGTGCCAGCAGCCAAGATCTTGGGTCAGAGACCCAGTACTTC
12,-,TRBV6-6,TRBJ1-5,-,CASSRPNQPQHF,TGTGCCAGCAGCCGGCCCAATCAGCCCCAGCATTTT
13,-,TRBV4-2,TRBJ1-1,-,CASSQDLGNPAFF,TGTGCCAGCAGCCAAGATTTGGGGAACCCAGCTTTCTTT
14,TRBD1,TRBV27,TRBJ1-5,-,CASSLDRGSQPQHF,TGTGCCAGCAGCCTCGACAGGGGGAGTCAGCCCCAGCATTTT
17,-,TRBV12-5,TRBJ1-1,-,CASGLLPSRQLGTEAFF,TGTGCTAGTGGTTTGCTACCCTCCCGACAGTTGGGCACTGAAGCTTTCTTT
17,-,TRBV9,TRBJ1-6,once,CASSEGTSPSYNSPLHF,TGTGCCAGCAGCGAGGGGACTTCCCCCTCCTATAATTCACCCCTCCACTTT
18,-,TRBV4-3,TRBJ2-1,-,CASSQDGIGGEYYNEQFF,TGCGCCAGCAGCCAAGATGGAATTGGCGGGGAGTACTACAATGAGCAGTTCTTC
15,-,TRBV2,TRBJ2-1,-,CASTSLQSSYNEQFF,TGTGCCAGCACCTCCTTACAAAGCTCCTACAATGAGCAGTTCTTC
13,TRBD1,TRBV28,TRBJ2-7,-,CASSTGEIHEQYF,TGTGCCAGCTCAACAGGGGAGATCCACGAGCAGTACTTC
14,-,TRBV4-3,TRBJ1-2,few,CASSLGALDYGYTF,TGCGCCAGCAGCCTCGGGGCCCTAGACTATGGCTACACCTTC